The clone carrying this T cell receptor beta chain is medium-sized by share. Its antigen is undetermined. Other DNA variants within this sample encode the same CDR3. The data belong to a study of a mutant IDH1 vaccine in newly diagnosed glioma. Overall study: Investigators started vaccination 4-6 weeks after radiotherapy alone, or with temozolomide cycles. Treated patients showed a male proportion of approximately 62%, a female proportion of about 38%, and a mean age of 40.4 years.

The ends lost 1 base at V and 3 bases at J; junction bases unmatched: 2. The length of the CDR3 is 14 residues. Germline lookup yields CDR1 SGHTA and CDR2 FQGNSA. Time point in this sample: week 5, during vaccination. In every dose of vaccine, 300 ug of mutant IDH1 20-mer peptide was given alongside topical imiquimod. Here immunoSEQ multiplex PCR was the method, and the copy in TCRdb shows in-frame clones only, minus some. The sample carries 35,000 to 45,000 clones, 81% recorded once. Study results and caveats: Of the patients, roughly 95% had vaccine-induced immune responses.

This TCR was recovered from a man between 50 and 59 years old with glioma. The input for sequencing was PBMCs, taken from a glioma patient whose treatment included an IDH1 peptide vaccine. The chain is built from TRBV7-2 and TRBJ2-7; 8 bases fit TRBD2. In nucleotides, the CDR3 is TGTGCCAGCAGCTTAGGCGGGGGGCTCTACGAGCAGTACTTC. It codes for CASSLGGGLYEQYF. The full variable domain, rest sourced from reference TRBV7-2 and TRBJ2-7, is GAGVSQSPSNKVTEKGKDVELRCDPISGHTALYWYRQSLGQGLEFLIYFQGNSAPDKSGLPSDRFSAERTGGSVSTLTIQRTQQEDSAVYLCASSLGGGLYEQYFGPGTRLTVT.